What follows is one T cell receptor beta chain and its context. This clonotype has a handful of counts. The clone's antigen remains unknown. Nothing much larger sits one base from this clone, and base qualities are not available. These data originate in a study of response to subunit inactivated influenza vaccine (dated by TCRdb to about 2018). General notes on the study: Deep quantitative profiling of the T cell receptor repertoire was used in the study to follow responses to a trivalent subunit inactivated influenza vaccine.

What the study reported, not specific to this receptor: The authors proposed that each seasonal influenza vaccination may bring in only a limited number of new T cells.

The V end loses 4 bases and the J end loses 5 bases, and a stretch of 17 bases separates them. The CDR3 sequence holds 15 residues, the cysteine and phenylalanine included. Only CDR3 DNA remains: 45 bases, in frame from the first base. From a lookup of the germline V gene, CDR1 and CDR2 are SGHTA and FQGTGA. The library was obtained by RT-PCR. Sequencing used an Illumina HiSeq 2500. In-frame beta chains were kept once TCRdb had trimmed the public reads at Q25 with fastp and called clones with MiXCR. Every entry covers one CDR3 protein and lists the most common genes and DNA from its rows. The sample records approximately 700,000 distinct CDR3 sequences, 15% to 17% of which are singletons. More than 9% of the sample is in the top ten clones.

This TCR was recovered from a man aged 45-60 years who received an inactivated influenza vaccine. Donor details come from another sample of the same person, matched by shared clones. The chain is assembled from TRBV7-3 and TRBJ2-5; the best D guess is TRBD1, with 7 bases matching. Material: PBMCs from blood, obtained 12 days after vaccination. The DNA sequence follows: TGTGCCAGCAGCTCCGGCATGACAGGGAGGGAGACCCAGTACTTC. Protein translation: CASSSGMTGRETQYF.